This T cell receptor beta chain was obtained from a study of cytomegalovirus exposure and HLA in healthy donors (dated by TCRdb to between 2016 and 2019). Describing the broader study: An earlier analysis of approximately 600 of the donors reported roughly 270 Gb of sequence data and 120 million or so unique TCR beta sequences from about 179 million T cells. The T cell repertoires of several hundred subjects were profiled by immunosequencing and related to cytomegalovirus serostatus. Roughly 300 gigabases of sequencing data and around 85 million unique TCR sequences made up an early release that covered approximately 650 HLA-typed donors. The study aimed to test whether cataloging public T cell receptors could reveal signatures of past pathogen exposure. Both class I and class II loci were covered by HLA typing, at four-digit resolution. Rather than drawing on any new phenotypic data, the later analysis identified candidate immune exposures from TCR beta sequences and the way those sequences occurred across donors. Genome-wide SNP genotypes for about three fifths of the roughly 670 donors were used in a later genetic analysis, which treated that subset as a discovery cohort. All discovery cohort repertoires had been generated using a single sequencing platform. High-throughput TCR immunosequencing, statistical association of individual TCRs with disease status, and machine learning were combined to predict cytomegalovirus infection status. Donor age, sex, ethnicity and CMV serostatus were collected together with the repertoire data. Of the 300 to 450 genotyped donors, 65% to 90% fell in the genetic ancestry cluster associated with self-reported Caucasian donors. Across 300 to 400 genotyped donors of the cohort, an average of approximately 200,000 unique TCR beta nucleotide sequences per donor were sequenced, and roughly 20% of those sequences were non-productive. The number of typed donors differed by locus: roughly 629-640 for A, B, C, DRB1 and DQB1; 522 for DQA1; approximately 610 for DPA1; and 400 to 480 for DPB1. A handful of DR-DQ haplotypes were handled as single units for association and clustering because linkage in the cohort was strong. Besides the first cohort of around 670 subjects, a separate validation cohort made up of over a hundred different subjects was used. A later analysis re-analyzed previously published TCR beta repertoires from 550 to 700 donors and added high-resolution HLA genotyping to study TCR occurrence patterns. In an earlier analysis of around 540 of the donors, high-throughput TCR beta sequencing was used to judge whether each TCR beta V gene segment behaved as functional or pseudogenic.

Concerning this clone itself: Its recognized antigen is unknown. Base qualities are missing; no much larger clone stands one base away.

Via the germline V gene, CDR1 is MRHNA and CDR2 SNTAGT. After removal of 5 bases from V and 3 bases from J, the junction retains 6 bases not matched to a gene. The CDR3 spans 14 residues, from the cysteine through the phenylalanine. Only CDR3 DNA is held: 42 bases, read in frame from base 1. The library came from the immunoSEQ multiplex PCR assay. For the multiplex PCR, a mixture combining 60 forward primers for TCR Vbeta segments and 13 reverse primers for TCR Jbeta segments was used. The CDR3 region of rearranged TCR beta genes was amplified from genomic DNA with a multiplex PCR assay. The Illumina HiSeq System was used to sequence the amplified TCR beta libraries as 87-base-pair reads. The original pipeline was this. A later analysis tallied around 87 million unique TCR beta chains across the 600 to 700 repertoires, and some 10 million of those chains were shared by two or more donors. Raw reads were error-corrected and collapsed into unique sequences with a nearest-neighbor algorithm that merged closely related sequences to remove PCR and sequencing errors. Alignment of CDR3 sequences to IMGT reference sequences was used to assign V, D and J gene segments. For a sequence to be retained, a match of at least six nucleotides was required to both a V gene segment and a J gene segment. A rearrangement was called productive if the CDR3 had no stop codons and remained in frame with V and J, and every other rearrangement was called non-productive. Following IMGT convention, CDR3 was defined as the stretch from the second conserved V-encoded cysteine to the conserved J-encoded phenylalanine. In an earlier analysis of roughly 610 of the donors, sequences lacking an unambiguous match to a single V gene segment were excluded. An earlier analysis of a few hundred of the donors called V segments functional above 56.7% productive rearrangements and segregating when the between-donor standard deviation exceeded 5%. To diagnose cytomegalovirus status from the catalog of TCR beta chain sequences, a statistical classification framework was built. A later analysis assigned V and J genes by comparing TCR nucleotide sequences with IMGT/GENE-DB human TR gene sequences. Using the TCRdist pipeline, a later analysis assigned CDR3 sequences along with most-parsimonious VDJ recombination scenarios. A later analysis defined each TCR beta chain by its CDR3 amino acid sequence plus V-gene family, and excluded reads lacking a unique V-gene family. In a later analysis, some 600 highly shared, low-generation-probability nucleotide sequences were removed to address suspected cross-contamination and a sequencing artifact. A later analysis calculated a clonal expansion index for each public chain from normalized within-repertoire ranks of inferred template counts. In a later analysis, generation probabilities were computed using a VDJ recombination model fitted to out-of-frame rearrangements, and the results were checked against IGoR. In a later analysis, TCR-TCR, TCR-HLA and TCR-CMV co-occurrence was scored with hypergeometric tests, and a repertoire-size bias correction was applied to TCR pairs. To estimate false discovery rates, a later analysis permuted the HLA or CMV assignments 20 times. In a later analysis, co-occurring TCRs were grouped using DBSCAN, with TCRdist sequence similarity added in when clustering inside HLA-allele-positive subsets. For co-occurrence clustering, repertoires with fewer than 30,000 or more than 120,000 public chains were excluded, along with roughly 5 repertoires with anomalous nucleotide sharing. What TCRdb holds here is the immuneACCESS table cut down to in-frame rearrangements. Part of the clones is not present; checked against another copy, under half of the missing clones reflect an unresolved V gene, and the others are unexplained. V, J and clone size derive from that table, while D and trimming were established from the DNA sequence. The sample table records 110,000 to 150,000 clones; roughly 76% of these occur just once. The leading ten clones occupy under 2% of the sample.

The cohort consisted of hundreds of healthy bone marrow donors. All cohort members were sampled while nominally healthy, although unrecorded immune exposures were likely present. The donor tested CMV seronegative and was one of the 352 seronegative cohort members. Every donor gave a peripheral blood sample, and the peripheral blood mononuclear cells from that sample were used for TCR beta sequencing. Genomic DNA was extracted from the blood cell samples with the Qiagen DNeasy Blood Extraction Kit. What the work shows at the level of the full study, not this receptor alone: According to a later analysis, parvovirus B19, influenza, CMV and Epstein-Barr virus appeared linked to several top co-occurrence clusters. In a later genetic analysis, fewer N-insertions in productive TCRs were reported among donors in an Asian-associated ancestry cluster than the roughly 700-donor mean. CMV serostatus was the only immune exposure information available for the cohort. Only TCR beta chains were sequenced in this cohort, and the absence of alpha or paired-chain data limited detectable features. Because counts were too low, more than 15 rarely observed V segments, including chromosome 9 orphons, were left out of the earlier analysis of several hundred of the donors. An association between a missense DCLRE1C variant and V-gene and J-gene trimming of TCR beta chains was found in a later genetic analysis and replicated in an independent cohort. According to a later analysis, TCR association rates differed among HLA loci, with DRB1 alleles showing the most associated TCRs and HLA-C alleles showing the fewest. A later analysis associated roughly 17,000 TCR beta sequences with specific HLA alleles at a false discovery rate of 0.05. Roughly uniform sequencing depth across donors was assumed in presence/absence analyses, although this assumption may not hold. Across donors, most TCR sequences were observed very rarely, whereas some public TCRs were present in many individuals. A cluster of highly shared sequence variants was judged likely to be a technical artifact of the sequencing pipeline. A few of the identified cytomegalovirus-associated TCR beta chains were confirmed in vitro to be specific for cytomegalovirus antigens. A further reported finding was that TCR beta sequences accurately predicted the HLA-A and HLA-B alleles for most subjects in the first cohort. Strong co-occurrence of HLA alleles, especially DR and DQ, made assigning TCR associations to individual alleles difficult. Some IMGT-functional V segments, including TRBV6-2 and TRBV6-3, could not be distinguished by the 87-base-pair reads and were therefore excluded. A later analysis found that most CMV-associated TCR beta chains appeared HLA-restricted, with HLA associations seemingly driven largely by CMV exposure. Correlated functional status among segregating V segments might reflect linkage disequilibrium, but an unknown experimental factor could not be ruled out. In a later analysis, HLA-associated TCR beta chains showed more clonal expansion and lower generation probabilities than non-associated chains that were equally common. Because HLA typing was unavailable for some donors at each locus, only the typed subset was used in association tests. The authors suggested that the approach could potentially be extended to other disease states and immunological phenotypes. In an earlier analysis of 587 of the donors, most TCR beta V segments appeared in productive rearrangements about 87% or about 30% of the time, broadly matching IMGT annotations. In the study, about 150 TCR beta chains were listed as associated with cytomegalovirus. Cytomegalovirus status was reported to be diagnosed by the classifier with high specificity and sensitivity in both the original and validation cohorts.

The receptor was isolated from a female donor in good health and CMV-seronegative. The sample taken for sequencing was PBMCs. The chain is encoded by TRBV6-4 joined to TRBJ1-1; the junction holds 7 bases that match TRBD1. In nucleotides, the sequence is TGTGCCAGCAGTTTACAGGGGTGGGACACTGAAGCTTTCTTT. Translated, this is CASSLQGWDTEAFF.